The rows below give T cell receptor beta chains drawn from one sample of a study of immune evolution from preneoplasia to lung adenocarcinoma. Sequencing was performed with immunoSEQ multiplex PCR; in TCRdb, only in-frame clones are kept and a portion is missing. The table includes 25,000 or so clones, 65% to 75% detected once. The sample taken for sequencing was FFPE invasive lung adenocarcinoma tissue. The source of these receptors is a person in their 60s with invasive lung adenocarcinoma. Some clones in this sample may be carry-over from other donors' samples. The CDR3 runs from the conserved cysteine through the conserved F or W. The D gene is left open where the match is weak. Where a row states a size, it is once, few, many or the class of an expanded clone; other rows omit it.

V,J,D,size,CDR3,DNA
TRBV4-1,TRBJ2-5,TRBD2,NA,CVSSSGVGLAGEETQYF,TGCGTCAGCAGCTCCGGGGTAGGACTAGCGGGAGAAGAGACCCAGTACTTC
TRBV19,TRBJ1-1,TRBD1,NA,CASRIRGQNTEAFF,TGTGCCAGTAGAATCAGGGGGCAGAACACTGAAGCTTTCTTT
TRBV2,TRBJ2-1,NA,NA,CASRGGNEQFF,TGTGCCTCCCGAGGGGGCAATGAGCAGTTCTTC
TRBV9,TRBJ2-3,TRBD1,NA,CASSGRQGRTDTQYF,TGTGCCAGCAGCGGCCGACAGGGCCGCACAGATACGCAGTATTTT
TRBV5-6,TRBJ2-3,NA,NA,CASSLEGPTDTQYF,TGTGCCAGCAGCTTGGAGGGTCCCACAGATACGCAGTATTTT
TRBV5-1,TRBJ1-2,NA,NA,CASSLSGTLSYGYTF,TGCGCCAGCAGCCTCTCGGGGACCCTAAGCTATGGCTACACCTTC
TRBV4-1,TRBJ2-7,NA,NA,CASSQSAGDFTYEQYF,TGCGCCAGCAGCCAATCAGCCGGGGACTTTACCTACGAGCAGTACTTC
TRBV6-5,TRBJ1-1,NA,NA,CASSRLGRANTEAFF,TGTGCCAGCAGTCGCCTGGGGAGGGCGAACACTGAAGCTTTCTTT
TRBV5-4,TRBJ2-7,NA,NA,CASSHKVQGAYEQYF,TGTGCCAGCAGCCATAAGGTTCAGGGAGCATACGAGCAGTACTTC
TRBV5-6,TRBJ1-1,NA,NA,CASSPKGFLQIAFF,TGTGCCAGCAGCCCTAAGGGGTTTCTTCAGATTGCTTTCTTT
TRBV7-8,TRBJ1-4,NA,NA,CASSLGAGEKLFF,TGTGCCAGCAGCCTCGGGGCGGGCGAAAAACTGTTTTTT
TRBV9,TRBJ1-3,TRBD1,NA,CASSTHDAGTGRHGNTIYF,TGTGCCAGCAGCACCCACGACGCCGGGACAGGGAGGCACGGAAACACCATATATTTT
TRBV19,TRBJ1-6,TRBD1,NA,CASQDRGNYNSPLHF,TGTGCCAGTCAAGACAGGGGAAACTATAATTCACCCCTCCACTTT
TRBV5-1,TRBJ2-3,TRBD2,NA,CASSLLASGAFSDTQYF,TGCGCCAGCAGCTTGTTGGCTAGCGGGGCTTTTTCAGATACGCAGTATTTT
TRBV28,TRBJ2-7,TRBD1,NA,CASRPGTGADEQYF,TGTGCCAGCAGGCCCGGGACAGGGGCAGACGAGCAGTACTTC
TRBV14,TRBJ2-7,NA,medium-sized,CASSQGTANYEQYF,TGTGCCAGCAGCCAAGGGACAGCCAACTACGAGCAGTACTTC
TRBV28,TRBJ1-2,NA,NA,CASSLGGFYGYTF,TGTGCCAGCAGTTTGGGGGGCTTTTATGGCTACACCTTC
TRBV6-1,TRBJ2-3,NA,NA,CASRRGGSTDTQYF,TGTGCCAGCAGAAGGGGGGGGAGCACAGATACGCAGTATTTT
TRBV7-2,TRBJ1-1,NA,few,CASSSALNTEAFF,TGTGCCAGCAGCTCAGCCCTGAACACTGAAGCTTTCTTT
TRBV19,TRBJ2-1,NA,NA,CASSIWFQGSYNEQFF,TGTGCCAGTAGTATATGGTTTCAGGGTTCTTACAATGAGCAGTTCTTC
TRBV9,TRBJ2-2,NA,NA,CASSPTGGPGGGELFF,TGTGCCAGCAGCCCAACGGGGGGACCAGGGGGCGGGGAGCTGTTTTTT
TRBV7-9,TRBJ2-3,TRBD2,medium-sized,CASSSREANTDTQYF,TGTGCCAGCAGTTCCCGGGAGGCTAACACAGATACGCAGTATTTT
TRBV25-1,TRBJ2-1,TRBD2,NA,CASSRTTTSGPHNEQFF,TGTGCCAGCAGTCGAACCACGACTAGCGGGCCCCACAATGAGCAGTTCTTC
TRBV5-1,TRBJ1-4,NA,NA,CASSLGQQNEKLFF,TGCGCCAGCAGCTTGGGACAGCAGAATGAAAAACTGTTTTTT
TRBV9,TRBJ2-1,NA,NA,CASSARTGRGVNEQFF,TGTGCCAGCAGCGCCCGTACCGGGCGAGGAGTCAATGAGCAGTTCTTC
TRBV7-2,TRBJ2-3,TRBD2,NA,CASSPQAGRADTQYF,TGTGCCAGCAGCCCTCAAGCGGGACGCGCAGATACGCAGTATTTT
TRBV5-3,TRBJ2-5,NA,NA,CARSSSPRRQETQYF,TGTGCCAGAAGCTCCTCGCCGCGGAGACAAGAGACCCAGTACTTC
TRBV6-1,TRBJ1-5,NA,once,CASSSGISNQPQHF,TGTGCCAGCAGCTCAGGGATCAGCAATCAGCCCCAGCATTTT
TRBV29-1,TRBJ2-5,NA,NA,CSARLDQETQYF,TGCAGCGCCCGACTAGACCAAGAGACCCAGTACTTC
TRBV29-1,TRBJ1-1,NA,NA,CSVERGVNTEAFF,TGCAGCGTGGAGAGGGGGGTGAACACTGAAGCTTTCTTT
TRBV29-1,TRBJ1-2,TRBD1,NA,CSVERRDRGAGYTF,TGCAGCGTTGAGAGGAGGGACAGGGGAGCTGGCTACACCTTC
TRBV5-5,TRBJ1-1,NA,NA,CASSLSVANTEAFF,TGTGCCAGCAGCTTGAGTGTTGCGAACACTGAAGCTTTCTTT
TRBV7-9,TRBJ2-3,NA,once,CASSLEAGSTDTQYF,TGTGCCAGCAGCTTAGAGGCGGGAAGCACAGATACGCAGTATTTT
TRBV9,TRBJ2-3,NA,NA,CASSVQQSSTDTQYF,TGTGCCAGCAGCGTACAACAGAGTAGCACAGATACGCAGTATTTT
TRBV28,TRBJ2-6,TRBD2,once,CASSSGTSGTSGANVLTF,TGTGCCAGCAGTTCCGGGACTAGCGGGACCTCTGGGGCCAACGTCCTGACTTTC
TRBV2,TRBJ1-5,NA,NA,CASKGDRQRQPQHF,TGTGCCAGCAAGGGAGACAGGCAGCGTCAGCCCCAGCATTTT
TRBV11-3,TRBJ2-2,NA,NA,CASSLSPTGTNTGELFF,TGTGCCAGCAGCTTAAGTCCGACTGGAACGAACACCGGGGAGCTGTTTTTT